This passage covers 9 T cell receptor beta chains from one sample sequenced in a study of blood T cell repertoires in COVID-19. Generated by immunoSEQ multiplex PCR, the TCRdb table keeps only in-frame clones and is missing some. The sample has around 140,000 clones, around 87% seen once. Sequenced input: peripheral blood. The receptors stem from a man in his sixties or seventies with active COVID-19.

This clone was seen a single time. The chain carries TRBV18 and TRBJ2-5; tentatively, D is TRBD2 (6 bases). This CDR3 region has 13 residues. Per germline, CDR1 KGHSH and CDR2 LQKENI. Trimming took off 7 bases at V and 4 bases at J, with 13 bases between the two ends. As DNA, the CDR3 is TGTGCCAGCTGCCCCGTCGGGGGAGAGACCCAGTACTTC. It encodes CASCPVGGETQYF.

As regards this clone: One end of the junction fails to match germline, which may point to a read error. The chain joins TRBV15 to TRBJ1-4; D is unclear. This CDR3 spans 16 amino acids. The germline V gene encodes CDR1 LNHNV and CDR2 YYDKDF (reference sequence). The CDR3 loop is CATSREGRRVGEKLFF. CDR3 coding DNA: TGTGCCACCAGCCGAGAGGGTCGGAGGGTGGGCGAAAAACTGTTTTTT. Based on the CDR3 plus reference TRBV15 and TRBJ1-4, the full variable domain is DAMVIQNPRYQVTQFGKPVTLSCSQTLNHNVMYWYQQKSSQAPKLLFHYYDKDFNNEADTPDNFQSRRPNTSFCFLDIRSPGLGDTAMYLCATSREGRRVGEKLFFGSGTQLSVL.

This chain joins TRBV15 and TRBJ2-5; 8 positions agree with TRBD1. The germline V gene encodes CDR1 LNHNV and CDR2 YYDKDF (reference sequence). This CDR3 contains 15 residues. V gave up 2 bases and J gave up 5 bases; unmatched junction bases: 7. CDR3 region: CATSRQPGGGETQYF. The CDR3 DNA reads as TGTGCCACCAGCAGACAACCAGGGGGCGGCGAGACCCAGTACTTC.

The chain couples TRBV6-5 to TRBJ2-5, with a weak D call TRBD2 (5 bases). The CDR3 is made up of 15 amino acids. Germline V gene sequence: CDR1 MNHEY, CDR2 SVGAGI. The ends were cut back, 6 bases at V and 4 bases at J, with 18 bases in the middle. The CDR3 DNA is TGTGCCAGCAGACAAGAGGGTCGAAAAGGAGAGACCCAGTACTTC. Amino acids: CASRQEGRKGETQYF.

The chain employs TRBV5-1 and TRBJ1-4; TRBD1 aligns across 9 bases. After removal of 0 bases from V and 7 bases from J, the junction contained 4 bases not matched to a gene. CDR1 and CDR2 (germline): SGHRS, YFSETQ. The CDR3 consists of 15 residues. The CDR3, as DNA: TGCGCCAGCAGCTTGGGGGGACAGGGTTCTGAAAAACTGTTTTTT. It is translated as CASSLGGQGSEKLFF.

This clone was counted a single time. The rearrangement links TRBV28 to TRBJ2-7; a weak D match, TRBD1 (7 bases). Germline V gives CDR1 MDHEN, CDR2 SYDVKM. The V and J ends lost 3 bases and 7 bases respectively, with 19 bases between them. The CDR3 spans 15 residues. CDR3 sequence: CASSFTDREVEEQYF. CDR3 in DNA: TGTGCCAGCAGTTTTACCGACAGGGAGGTAGAGGAGCAGTACTTC.

The CDR3 spells CASSWWGGNYGYTF. DNA for the CDR3: TGTGCCAGCAGTTGGTGGGGGGGTAACTATGGCTACACCTTC. The V gene is TRBV27, the J gene TRBJ1-2; perhaps TRBD1 as D (5 bases). The germline gives CDR1 MNHEY, CDR2 SMNVEV (reference sequence). V lost 4 bases and J lost 1, with 10 bases in between. This CDR3 has 14 residues.

This chain links TRBV18 with TRBJ2-3; 8 bases map to TRBD1. CDR1 and CDR2 from the germline V gene are KGHSH and LQKENI. Trimming removed 5 bases from V and 4 bases from J; junction bases left unmatched: 5. This CDR3 spans 14 amino acids. Here the CDR3 DNA reads TGTGCCAGCTCATCGACGACAGGGGCAGATACGCAGTATTTT. Its translation is CASSSTTGADTQYF. Based on the CDR3 plus reference TRBV18 and TRBJ2-3, the full variable domain is NAGVMQNPRHLVRRRGQEARLRCSPMKGHSHVYWYRQLPEEGLKFMVYLQKENIIDESGMPKERFSAEFPKEGPSILRIQQVVRGDSAAYFCASSSTTGADTQYFGPGTRLTVL.

The chain links TRBV28 to TRBJ2-7; D is undetermined. Per the germline V gene, CDR1 is MDHEN and CDR2 is SYDVKM. The CDR3 spans 14 residues. With 2 bases removed from V and 7 bases from J, the gap between germline ends came to 15 bases. CDR3 protein: CASSLISNAREQYF. In nucleotides, the CDR3 is TGTGCCAGCAGTTTAATTAGCAACGCGAGAGAGCAGTACTTC.